The next 2 T cell receptor beta chains were all read from a single sample in a study of blood T cell repertoires in COVID-19. Method: immunoSEQ multiplex PCR; TCRdb's copy keeps in-frame clones and lacks some. The sample includes 200,000 to 250,000 clones, about 92% seen only once; the top ten take around 1.2%. Specimen: peripheral blood. These receptors all stem from a man aged 30-40 years with acute or convalescent COVID-19.

In this sample, this clone turned up once. The chain combines TRBV2 with TRBJ1-3; 10 positions match TRBD1. Germline V gene data show CDR1 as SNHLY and CDR2 as FYNNEI. V shed 5 bases, J shed 4 bases, and the junction held 8 bases outside the gene matches. The CDR3 totals 16 residues. The CDR3 sequence: CASSSPGQGEGNTIYF. In DNA form, the CDR3 reads TGTGCCAGCAGTAGTCCAGGACAGGGGGAAGGAAACACCATATATTTT.

J is TRBJ2-3 and V is TRBV14; the match to TRBD2 covers 7 bases. The CDR3 consists of 16 residues. From germline, CDR1 is SGHDN and CDR2 FVKESK. Trimming took 4 bases from V and 2 from J; bases not matched to a gene: 9. CDR3 amino acids: CASSRHGGWLTDTQYF. The CDR3 DNA is TGTGCCAGCAGCCGCCACGGGGGGTGGCTCACAGATACGCAGTATTTT.